This T cell receptor (beta chain) was sequenced in a study of CD8 T cells in Susac syndrome (dated by TCRdb to about 2019). A note on the overall study: The study used repertoire sequencing to test whether antigen drove CD8+ T cell activation and differentiation in Susac syndrome.

Including cysteine and phenylalanine, the CDR3 has 13 amino acids. The DNA shown is the 39-base CDR3, in frame from base 1. The V and J ends are trimmed by 0 bases and 9 bases, leaving 11 bases between them. The germline V gene encodes CDR1 SGHVS and CDR2 FNYEAQ. RNA was extracted using the RNeasy kit, and about 0.5 to 1 ug of the RNA was reverse transcribed with random hexamers. The immunoSEQ multiplex PCR assay, which covers 54 Vbeta and 13 Jbeta segments, was used to amplify TCR beta CDR3 regions. PCR amplification bias was corrected by using a synthetic template baseline for primer optimization and computational correction. The paper's processing steps were these. Reads were assigned to V, D and J genes according to IMGT and analyzed in immunoSEQ Analyzer, with only productive sequences retained. Clonality was calculated as one minus the Shannon entropy normalized by log2 of the number of productive unique sequences. For each patient and control, public and private clones were evaluated among the 100 most prevalent clones. Clones were defined as Susac-specific if absent from the healthy and MS cohorts, from approximately 1,100 published viral clones and from other ImmuneACCESS disease sequences. TCRdb's own reprocessing of the public reads used fastp at Q25 and MiXCR and kept productive beta chains. Rows matching on CDR3 protein sequence are summarized as one entry with the most common DNA and genes. The V and J calls were not made by the authors but by TCRdb's processing. The sample table shows 120,000 or so distinct CDR3 sequences, and about 94% are seen once. The top ten clones comprise 0.095% to 0.15% of the sample.

Beyond this particular receptor, the publication reports: The number of individuals in the TCR sequencing and HLA analysis was acknowledged as relatively small.

About this clonotype itself: No antigen is known for it. Base qualities were left out, and no much larger clone turns up one base away.

Peripheral blood CD8+ and CD4+ T cells from healthy donors, Susac syndrome patients and multiple sclerosis patients were profiled using high-throughput TCR beta sequencing. Treatment-naive patients with stable or active relapsing-remitting disease fulfilling revised McDonald criteria were used as multiple sclerosis controls. Bulk CD8+ and CD4+ T cells were purified by magnetic negative isolation, while CD8+ TEMRA cells were enriched using FACS. Blood was collected in EDTA tubes and processed within 24 hours, with PBMCs isolated through density gradient centrifugation. PBMCs intended for TCR sequencing were cryopreserved in liquid nitrogen and thawed later in a water bath at 37 degrees C. The sorted or isolated CD4+, CD8+ and CD8+ TEMRA cells had a purity of 90% or higher.

This clonotype was obtained from a human donor with multiple sclerosis. Sequenced: CD4+ T cells from PBMCs. The chain is assembled from TRBV7-6 and TRBJ1-2; the D gene identity is not certain. The DNA is as follows: TGTGCCAGCAGCTTAGCGCGTTTACGGAGCTACACCTTC. It specifies CASSLARLRSYTF. With the portions outside the CDR3 filled from the reference TRBV7-6 and TRBJ1-2 genes, the complete variable region becomes GAGVSQSPRYKVTKRGQDVALRCDPISGHVSLYWYRQALGQGPEFLTYFNYEAQQDKSGLPNDRFSAERPEGSISTLTIQRTEQRDSAMYRCASSLARLRSYTFGSGTRLTVV.